This T cell receptor (beta chain) originates from a study of blood T cell repertoires in COVID-19. The germline V gene has CDR1 SGHAT and CDR2 FQNNGV. The ends were cut back, 2 bases at V and 5 bases at J, with 15 bases in the middle. This CDR3 contains 15 residues. TCRdb keeps only in-frame clones here, not all; method: immunoSEQ multiplex PCR. The profile shows about 330,000 clones, roughly 90% of them singletons. This clone was detected only once. The receptor was isolated from a man between 18 and 29 years old who had recovered from COVID-19. The J gene is TRBJ1-1, the V gene TRBV11-2, with D perhaps matching TRBD1 (5 bases). The sequenced sample was peripheral blood. This chain's CDR3 is CASSLRARVVTEAFF. The CDR3 DNA follows: TGTGCCAGCAGCTTAAGGGCCAGGGTAGTGACTGAAGCTTTCTTT.